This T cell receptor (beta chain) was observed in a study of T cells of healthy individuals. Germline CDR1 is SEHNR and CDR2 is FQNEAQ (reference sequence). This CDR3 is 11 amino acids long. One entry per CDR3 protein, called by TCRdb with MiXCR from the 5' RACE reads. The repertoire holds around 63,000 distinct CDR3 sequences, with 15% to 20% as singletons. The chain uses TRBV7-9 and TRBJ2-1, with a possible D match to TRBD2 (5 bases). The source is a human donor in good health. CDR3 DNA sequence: TGTTTCTGTGCGCGGGACAATGAGCAGTTCTTC. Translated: CFCARDNEQFF.